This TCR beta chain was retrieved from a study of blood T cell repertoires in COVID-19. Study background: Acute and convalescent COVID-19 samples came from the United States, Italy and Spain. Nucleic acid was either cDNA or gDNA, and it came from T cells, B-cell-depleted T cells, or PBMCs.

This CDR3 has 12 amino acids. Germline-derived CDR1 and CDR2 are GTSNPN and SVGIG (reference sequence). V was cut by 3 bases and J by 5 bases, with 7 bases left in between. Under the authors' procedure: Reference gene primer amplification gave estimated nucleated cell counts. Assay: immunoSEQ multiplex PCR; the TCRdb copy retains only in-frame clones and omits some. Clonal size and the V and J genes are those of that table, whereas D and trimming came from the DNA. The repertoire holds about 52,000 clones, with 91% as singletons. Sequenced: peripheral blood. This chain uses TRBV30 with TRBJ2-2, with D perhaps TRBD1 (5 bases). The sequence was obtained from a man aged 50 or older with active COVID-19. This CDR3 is CAWRRGTGELFF. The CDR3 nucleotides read TGTGCCTGGAGAAGGGGAACCGGGGAGCTGTTTTTT.